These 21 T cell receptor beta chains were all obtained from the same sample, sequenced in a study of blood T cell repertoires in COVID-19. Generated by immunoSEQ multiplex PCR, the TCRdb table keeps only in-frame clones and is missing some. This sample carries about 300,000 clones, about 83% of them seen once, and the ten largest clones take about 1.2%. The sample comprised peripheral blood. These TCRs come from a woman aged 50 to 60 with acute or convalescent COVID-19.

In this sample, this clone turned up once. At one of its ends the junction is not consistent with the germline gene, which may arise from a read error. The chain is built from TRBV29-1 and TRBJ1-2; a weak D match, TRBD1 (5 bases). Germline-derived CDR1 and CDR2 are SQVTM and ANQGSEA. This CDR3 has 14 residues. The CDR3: CSVEAQTDNYGYTF. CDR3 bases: TGCAGCGTCGAAGCCCAGACAGATAACTATGGCTACACCTTC.

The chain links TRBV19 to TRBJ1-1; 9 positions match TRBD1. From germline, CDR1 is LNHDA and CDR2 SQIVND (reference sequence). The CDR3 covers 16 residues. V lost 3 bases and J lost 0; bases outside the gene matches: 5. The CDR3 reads CASSMRQGVMNTEAFF. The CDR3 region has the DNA TGTGCCAGTAGTATGCGACAGGGGGTCATGAACACTGAAGCTTTCTTT.

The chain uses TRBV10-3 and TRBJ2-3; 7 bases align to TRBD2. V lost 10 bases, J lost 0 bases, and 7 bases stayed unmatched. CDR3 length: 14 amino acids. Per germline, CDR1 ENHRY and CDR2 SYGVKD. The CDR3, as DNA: TGTGCCACCACTAGCGAGATTAGCACAGATACGCAGTATTTT. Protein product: CATTSEISTDTQYF.

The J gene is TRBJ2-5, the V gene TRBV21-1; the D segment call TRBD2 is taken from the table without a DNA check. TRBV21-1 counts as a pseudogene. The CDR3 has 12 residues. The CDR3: CASSGWSETQYF. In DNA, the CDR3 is TGTGCCAGCAGTGGCTGGAGCGAGACCCAGTACTTC.

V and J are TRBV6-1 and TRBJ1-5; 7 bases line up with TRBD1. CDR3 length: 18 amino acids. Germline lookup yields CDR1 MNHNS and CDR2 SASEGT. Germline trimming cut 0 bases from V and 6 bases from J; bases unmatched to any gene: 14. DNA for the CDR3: TGTGCCAGCAGTGAAGCTTATAAAGACAGGGTCGGGGGTCAGCCCCAGCATTTT. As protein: CASSEAYKDRVGGQPQHF.

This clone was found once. The CDR3 DNA reads TGTGCCAGCAGCTTAAGCGGTCACGGGGACTACGAGCAGTACTTC. This sequence encodes CASSLSGHGDYEQYF. The chain has TRBV7-2 and TRBJ2-7; tentative D call: TRBD2 (5 bases). CDR1 and CDR2 from the germline V gene are SGHTA and FQGNSA. V lost 2 bases and J lost 3, with 14 bases in between. The CDR3 runs 15 residues.

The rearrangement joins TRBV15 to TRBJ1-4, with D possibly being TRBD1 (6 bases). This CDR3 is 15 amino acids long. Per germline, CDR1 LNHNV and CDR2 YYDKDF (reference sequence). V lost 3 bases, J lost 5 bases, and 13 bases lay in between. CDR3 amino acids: CATSSRDTENEKLFF. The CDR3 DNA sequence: TGTGCCACCAGCAGTCGGGACACGGAAAATGAAAAACTGTTTTTT.

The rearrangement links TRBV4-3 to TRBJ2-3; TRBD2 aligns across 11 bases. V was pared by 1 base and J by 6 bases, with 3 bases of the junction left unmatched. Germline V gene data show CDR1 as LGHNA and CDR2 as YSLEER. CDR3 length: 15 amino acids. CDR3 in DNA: TGCGCCAGCAGCCAAGGGCCTAGCGGGGGGGATACGCAGTATTTT. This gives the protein CASSQGPSGGDTQYF.

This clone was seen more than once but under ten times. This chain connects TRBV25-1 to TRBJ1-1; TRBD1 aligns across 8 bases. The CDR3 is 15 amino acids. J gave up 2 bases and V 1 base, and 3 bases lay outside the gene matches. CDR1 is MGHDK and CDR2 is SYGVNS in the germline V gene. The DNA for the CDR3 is TGTGCCAGCAGTGAATTAGGACAGGGAAACACTGAAGCTTTCTTT. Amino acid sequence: CASSELGQGNTEAFF.

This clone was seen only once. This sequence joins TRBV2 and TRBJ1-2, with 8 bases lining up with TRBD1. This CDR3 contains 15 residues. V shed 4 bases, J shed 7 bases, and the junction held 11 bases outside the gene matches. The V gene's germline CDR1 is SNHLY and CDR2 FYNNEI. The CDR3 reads CASSARQGADGGYTF. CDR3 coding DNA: TGTGCCAGCAGTGCCCGCCAGGGGGCCGATGGTGGCTACACCTTC. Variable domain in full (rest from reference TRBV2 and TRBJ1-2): EPEVTQTPSHQVTQMGQEVILRCVPISNHLYFYWYRQILGQKVEFLVSFYNNEISEKSEIFDDQFSVERPDGSNFTLKIRSTKLEDSAMYFCASSARQGADGGYTFGSGTRLTVV.

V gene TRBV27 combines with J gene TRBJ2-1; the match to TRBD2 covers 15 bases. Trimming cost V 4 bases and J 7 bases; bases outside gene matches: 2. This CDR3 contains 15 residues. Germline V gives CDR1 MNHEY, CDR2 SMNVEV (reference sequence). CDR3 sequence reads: CASSSGTSGRNEQFF. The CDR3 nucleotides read TGTGCCAGCAGTTCCGGGACTAGCGGGAGGAATGAGCAGTTCTTC.

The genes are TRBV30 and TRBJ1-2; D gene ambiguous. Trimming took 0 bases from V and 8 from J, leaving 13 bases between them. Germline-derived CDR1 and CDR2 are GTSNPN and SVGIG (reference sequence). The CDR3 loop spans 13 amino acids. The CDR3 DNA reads TGTGCCTGGAGTGTAGCAGCGCCTGTGGGCTACACCTTC. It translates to CAWSVAAPVGYTF.

The CDR3 DNA is TGTGCCAGCAGTGGAAGGCTAGCGCGGGATACGCAGTATTTT. This gives the protein CASSGRLARDTQYF. The chain is built from TRBV2 and TRBJ2-3; tentatively, D is TRBD2 (6 bases). Germline V CDR1 and CDR2: SNHLY, FYNNEI. Trimming left V 4 bases short and J 6 bases short, with 14 bases between. This CDR3 is 14 amino acids long.

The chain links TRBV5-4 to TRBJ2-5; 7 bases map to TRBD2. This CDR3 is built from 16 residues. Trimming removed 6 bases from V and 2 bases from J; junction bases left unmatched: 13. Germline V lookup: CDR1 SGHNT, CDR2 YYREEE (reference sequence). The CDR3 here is CASTGRNTGSQETQYF. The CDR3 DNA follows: TGTGCCAGCACCGGGAGGAATACAGGTTCGCAAGAGACCCAGTACTTC.

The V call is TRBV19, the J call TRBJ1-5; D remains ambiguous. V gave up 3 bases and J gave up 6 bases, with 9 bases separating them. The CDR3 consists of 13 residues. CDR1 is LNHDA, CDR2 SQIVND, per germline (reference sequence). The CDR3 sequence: CASSMGEGQPQHF. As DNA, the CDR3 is TGTGCCAGTAGTATGGGTGAGGGTCAGCCCCAGCATTTT.

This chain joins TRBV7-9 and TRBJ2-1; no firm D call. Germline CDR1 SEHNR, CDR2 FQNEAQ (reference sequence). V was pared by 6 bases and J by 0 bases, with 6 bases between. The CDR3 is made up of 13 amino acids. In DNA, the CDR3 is TGTGCCAGCAGTCTGAGCTCCTACAATGAGCAGTTCTTC. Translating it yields CASSLSSYNEQFF.

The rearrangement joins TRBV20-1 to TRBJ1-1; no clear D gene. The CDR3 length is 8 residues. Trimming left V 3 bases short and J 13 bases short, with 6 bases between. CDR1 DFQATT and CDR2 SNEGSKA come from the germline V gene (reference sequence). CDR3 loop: CSASPRFF. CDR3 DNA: TGCAGTGCTAGCCCTCGTTTCTTT.

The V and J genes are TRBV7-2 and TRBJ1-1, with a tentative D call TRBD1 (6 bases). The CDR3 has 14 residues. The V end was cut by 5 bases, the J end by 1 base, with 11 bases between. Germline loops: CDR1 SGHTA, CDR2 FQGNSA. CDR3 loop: CASSPGVSNTEAFF. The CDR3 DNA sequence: TGTGCCAGCAGCCCAGGGGTATCGAACACTGAAGCTTTCTTT.

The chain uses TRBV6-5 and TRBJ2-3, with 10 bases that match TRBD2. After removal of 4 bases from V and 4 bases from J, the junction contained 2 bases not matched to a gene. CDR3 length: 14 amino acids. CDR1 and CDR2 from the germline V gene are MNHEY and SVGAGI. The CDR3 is CASSLAGGADTQYF. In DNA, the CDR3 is TGTGCCAGCAGTTTAGCGGGGGGAGCAGATACGCAGTATTTT.

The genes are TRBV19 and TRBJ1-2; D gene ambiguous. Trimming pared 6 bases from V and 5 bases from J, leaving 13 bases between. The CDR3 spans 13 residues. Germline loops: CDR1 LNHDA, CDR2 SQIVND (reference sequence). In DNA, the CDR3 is TGTGCCAGTAGCAGGAGGACTTGGTATGGCTACACCTTC. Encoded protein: CASSRRTWYGYTF.

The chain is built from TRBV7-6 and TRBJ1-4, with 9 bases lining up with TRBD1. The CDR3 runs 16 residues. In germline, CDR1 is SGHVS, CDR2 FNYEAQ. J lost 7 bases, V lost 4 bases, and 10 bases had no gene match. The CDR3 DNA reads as TGTGCCAGCAGCTCTCCCTCGACAGGGGGTGGTGAAAAACTGTTTTTT. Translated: CASSSPSTGGGEKLFF.